This T cell receptor (beta chain) was captured by sequencing in a study of control samples from healthy donors and cancer patients. The V gene's germline CDR1 is MDHEN and CDR2 SYDVKM. Unmatched junction bases numbered 13, after V lost 7 bases and J lost 5 bases. This CDR3 spans 15 amino acids. TCRdb's table, derived via immunoSEQ multiplex PCR, lists solely in-frame clones and lacks some. The sample lists around 5,100 clones, approximately 84% occurring once. Source material: formalin-fixed, paraffin-embedded tissue. This chain links TRBV28 with TRBJ1-2, with 7 bases aligning to TRBD1. The clonotype was recovered from a female donor with lung cancer. The CDR3 sequence is CASNPPGQKKYGYTF. The CDR3 DNA sequence: TGTGCCAGCAACCCCCCGGGACAGAAGAAATATGGCTACACCTTC.